Reported below is one T cell receptor beta chain. This clonotype was observed at least ten times. The antigen it binds to is not known. It has no much larger one-base neighbor in the sample; base qualities were not kept. Libraries were made using PCR. The sequencer was an Illumina HiSeq 2500. To normalize quantification of the TCRbeta repertoire, the TCR libraries were built with molecular barcoding that relied on unique molecular identifiers. The public sequencing data were trimmed at Q25 with fastp and processed into clonotypes with MiXCR by TCRdb, which kept only in-frame beta chains. All rows with the same CDR3 protein become a single entry with the most common DNA and genes. The sample profile shows roughly 52,000 distinct CDR3 sequences; about 5.7% of them were found once. Of the sample, around 30% is held by the ten largest clones. These data originate in a study of T-cell reconstitution after alpha-beta-depleted transplantation in children (dated by TCRdb to the mid-2010s). General notes on the study: Using TCR repertoire profiling, the study followed T-cell immune reconstitution in a quantitative way in children after TCRalphabeta/CD19-depleted allogeneic hematopoietic cell transplantation. The paper's findings and limits, for the study overall: The apparently early alphabetaT-cell count recovery about two months after transplant was reportedly dependent on only several hundred rapidly expanded clones derived from non-depleted graft cells. Over subsequent months, a decline in hyperexpanded clone frequencies was noted, and after one year, T-cell counts and TCRbeta diversity were mostly ascribed to newly produced T cells. In some patients, the high TCRbeta diversity seen at day 60 was put down to recipient T cells and intrathymic progenitors that had survived conditioning.

Per the publication, the time point label means: day 60 (about 2 months) after transplantation. The treatment or condition label corresponds to: allogeneic hematopoietic cell transplantation with graft depleted of TCRalphabeta T cells and CD19 B cells. The transplant recipients were children given TCRalphabeta/CD19-depleted allogeneic hematopoietic cell grafts. This clonotype originated in a female patient aged 2-9 years who had a stem cell transplant for aplastic anemia, so the T cells may come from the graft donor. Sequenced material: PBMCs, mostly from graft donor cells, taken 60 days after TCRalphabeta/CD19-depleted stem cell transplant.

The DNA sequence follows: TGTGCCAGCAGCACCCGGGACAGGGATTCCAATGAGCAGTTCTTC. Translated, this gives CASSTRDRDSNEQFF. Here the chain combines TRBV7-9 and TRBJ2-1; 9 bases in the middle match TRBD1. In the germline V gene (reference sequence), CDR1 corresponds to SEHNR and CDR2 to FQNEAQ. Trimming removed 5 bases from V and 6 bases from J; the gene matches leave 8 bases unexplained. The CDR3 contains 15 residues, cysteine and phenylalanine counted. Solely the CDR3 DNA is kept, with 45 bases framed from the first base.